The rows below give T cell receptor beta chains drawn from one sample of a study of blood T cells in healthy people across ages. TCRdb re-called the 5' RACE reads through MiXCR, storing one row per CDR3 protein. This sample has 600,000 to 800,000 distinct CDR3 sequences, with over 20% found just once. The sequencing input was blood. The source of these receptors is a man between 65 and 79 years old in good health. CDR3s leave out the opening cysteine and the closing phenylalanine or tryptophan. A D gene is named only where the DNA matches it firmly. Where a row states a size, it is once, few, many or the class of an expanded clone; other rows omit it.

>.|.|TRBV3-1|TRBJ2-7
ASSPKVAREYEQY
>few|TRBD1|TRBV7-9|TRBJ2-3
ASSIPGQGTDTQY
>many|.|TRBV5-6|TRBJ1-2
ASSFAWSGYT
>many|.|TRBV18|TRBJ2-1
ASSPDIVDEQF
>few|.|TRBV4-3|TRBJ1-4
ASSQVVATNEKLF
>.|.|TRBV20-1|TRBJ2-3
SARGTEGTDTQY
>few|.|TRBV2|TRBJ1-1
ASSVSDTYTEAF
>.|.|TRBV7-9|TRBJ2-5
ASSWISVLGKKTQY
>.|.|TRBV29-1|TRBJ2-1
SVEGRDQIYNEQF
>.|.|TRBV6-1|TRBJ1-2
ASSDKLGGLYYGYT
>few|TRBD2|TRBV20-1|TRBJ2-4
SASILASGRYTKNIQY
>few|TRBD1|TRBV18|TRBJ2-7
ASSMGQSYEQY
>once|.|TRBV15|.
ATSRDDTEQF
>few|TRBD1|TRBV20-1|TRBJ2-5
SATDRGQETQY
>.|TRBD1|TRBV28|TRBJ1-2
ASRTGQDLGGYT
>.|TRBD1|TRBV3-1|TRBJ2-7
ASSPGSGQGTYEQY
>few|TRBD2|TRBV9|TRBJ2-1
ASSVAGLAGLAEQF
>.|.|TRBV5-5|TRBJ2-7
ASSFLQGSYEQY
>.|.|TRBV7-9|TRBJ1-2
ASSLGGPTYGYT
>few|TRBD1|TRBV28|TRBJ2-1
ASSTQGARKNEQF
>many|.|TRBV10-3|TRBJ2-5
AISDGRTLAVQETQY
>.|TRBD1|TRBV7-9|TRBJ2-7
ASSLAARKGTGGRYEQY
>few|.|TRBV10-3|TRBJ2-2
AISESVRRGAGELF
>few|.|TRBV27|TRBJ1-1
ASSWGPGANTEAF